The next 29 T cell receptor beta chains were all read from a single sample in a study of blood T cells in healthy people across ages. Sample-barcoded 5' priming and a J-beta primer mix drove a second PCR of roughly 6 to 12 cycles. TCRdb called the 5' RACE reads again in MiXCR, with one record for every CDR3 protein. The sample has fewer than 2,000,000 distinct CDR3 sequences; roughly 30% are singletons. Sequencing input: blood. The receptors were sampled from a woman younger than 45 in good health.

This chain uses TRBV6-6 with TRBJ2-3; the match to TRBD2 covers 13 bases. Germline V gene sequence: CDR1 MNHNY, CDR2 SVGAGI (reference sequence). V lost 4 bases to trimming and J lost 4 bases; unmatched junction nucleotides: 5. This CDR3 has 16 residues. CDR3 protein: CASSLTSGGKPDTQYF. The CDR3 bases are TGTGCCAGCAGTTTGACTAGCGGGGGGAAACCAGATACGCAGTATTTT.

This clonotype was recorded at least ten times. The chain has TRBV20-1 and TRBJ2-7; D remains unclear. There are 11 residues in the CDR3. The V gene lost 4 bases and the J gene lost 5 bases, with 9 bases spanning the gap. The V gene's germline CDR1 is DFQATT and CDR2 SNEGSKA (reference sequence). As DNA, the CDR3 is TGCAGTGCTATTATATCGAACGAGCAGTACTTC. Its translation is CSAIISNEQYF.

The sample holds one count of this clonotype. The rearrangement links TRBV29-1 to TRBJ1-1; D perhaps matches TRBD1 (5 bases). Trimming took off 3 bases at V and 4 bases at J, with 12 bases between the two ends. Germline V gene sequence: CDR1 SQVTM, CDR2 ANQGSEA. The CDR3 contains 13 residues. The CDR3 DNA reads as TGCAGCGTTGACGAGGGGTGGGGCACTGAAGCTTTCTTT. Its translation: CSVDEGWGTEAFF.

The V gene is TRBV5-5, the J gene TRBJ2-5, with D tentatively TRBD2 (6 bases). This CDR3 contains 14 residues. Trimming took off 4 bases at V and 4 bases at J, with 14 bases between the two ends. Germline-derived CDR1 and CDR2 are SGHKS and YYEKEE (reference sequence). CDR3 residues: CASSPSDYLETQYF. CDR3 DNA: TGTGCCAGCAGCCCATCGGACTACCTAGAGACCCAGTACTTC.

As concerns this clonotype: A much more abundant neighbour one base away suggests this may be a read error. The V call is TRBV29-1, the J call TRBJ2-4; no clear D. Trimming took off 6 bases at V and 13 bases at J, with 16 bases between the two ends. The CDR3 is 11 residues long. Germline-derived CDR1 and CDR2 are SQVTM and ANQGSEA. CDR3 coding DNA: TGCAGCGTGGGAAACTACAATGAGCAGTACTTC. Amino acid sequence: CSVGNYNEQYF.

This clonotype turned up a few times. This chain's CDR3 is CASSGGPNIIPNNEQFF. CDR3 bases: TGTGCCAGCAGCGGAGGACCTAACATTATTCCAAACAATGAGCAGTTCTTC. V is TRBV5-6 and J is TRBJ2-1; D perhaps matches TRBD2 (5 bases). V was clipped by 4 bases and J by 5 bases, with 22 bases between them. This CDR3 has 17 residues. CDR1 and CDR2 (germline): SGHDT, YYEEEE. The full variable domain, in which reference TRBV5-6 and TRBJ2-1 provide the parts outside the CDR3, is DAGVTQSPTHLIKTRGQQVTLRCSPKSGHDTVSWYQQALGQGPQFIFQYYEEEERQRGNFPDRFSGHQFPNYSSELNVNALLLGDSALYLCASSGGPNIIPNNEQFFGPGTRLTVL.

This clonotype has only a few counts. The CDR3, as DNA: TGTGCCAGCAGCTTTCAACAGGGCGAAAAACTGTTTTTT. Translating gives CASSFQQGEKLFF. The chain carries TRBV7-9 and TRBJ1-4, with D maybe TRBD1 (6 bases). Germline-derived CDR1 and CDR2 are SEHNR and FQNEAQ (reference sequence). The length of the CDR3 is 13 residues. V was shortened by 3 bases and J by 8 bases, with 10 bases between the two germline ends.

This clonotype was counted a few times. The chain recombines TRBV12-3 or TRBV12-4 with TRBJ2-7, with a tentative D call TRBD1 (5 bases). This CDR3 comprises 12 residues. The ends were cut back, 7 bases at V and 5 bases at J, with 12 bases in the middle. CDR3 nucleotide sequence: TGTGCCAGCACGAATAGGGGCAACGAGCAGTACTTC. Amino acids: CASTNRGNEQYF.

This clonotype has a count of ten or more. This CDR3 is CSVLKGIDEQFF. The DNA for the CDR3 is TGCAGCGTTCTTAAGGGTATCGATGAGCAGTTCTTC. The chain combines TRBV29-1 with TRBJ2-1, with no clear D. The CDR3 sequence is 12 residues long. Germline CDR1 reads SQVTM; CDR2 reads ANQGSEA. V lost 5 bases and J 8 bases, leaving 13 bases between the germline ends.

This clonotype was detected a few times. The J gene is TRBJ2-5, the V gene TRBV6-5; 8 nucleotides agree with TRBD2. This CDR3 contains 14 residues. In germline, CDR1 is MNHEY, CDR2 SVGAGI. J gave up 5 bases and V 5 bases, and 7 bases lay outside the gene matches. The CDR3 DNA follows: TGTGCCAGCAGTCCGACTAGCGAAGCGGAGACCCAGTACTTC. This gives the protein CASSPTSEAETQYF.

CDR3 in DNA: TGTGCCTGGACGACCTGGGGACAGGGGGTAGCCTACGAGCAGTACTTC. This codes for CAWTTWGQGVAYEQYF. J is TRBJ2-4 and V is TRBV30; 11 nucleotides agree with TRBD1. With the DNA end fitting TRBJ2-7 better, the J assignment may be wrong. Germline V gene sequence: CDR1 GTSNPN, CDR2 SVGIG (reference sequence). The CDR3 runs to 16 residues.

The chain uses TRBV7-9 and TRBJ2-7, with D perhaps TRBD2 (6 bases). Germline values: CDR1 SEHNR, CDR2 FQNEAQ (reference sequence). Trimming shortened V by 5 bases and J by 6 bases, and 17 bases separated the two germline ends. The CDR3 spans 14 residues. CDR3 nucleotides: TGTGCCAGCAGCCCGCACCGCGGGGACGGCGAGCAGTACTTC. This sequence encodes CASSPHRGDGEQYF.

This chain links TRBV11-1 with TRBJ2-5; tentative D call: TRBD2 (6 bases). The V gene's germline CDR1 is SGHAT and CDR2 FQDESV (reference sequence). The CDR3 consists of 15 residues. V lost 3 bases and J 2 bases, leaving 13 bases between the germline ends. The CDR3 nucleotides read TGTGCCAGCAGCTTTCGGAGGGGAGGACAAGAGACCCAGTACTTC. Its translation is CASSFRRGGQETQYF. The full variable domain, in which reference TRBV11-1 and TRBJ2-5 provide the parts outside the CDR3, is EAEVAQSPRYKITEKSQAVAFWCDPISGHATLYWYRQILGQGPELLVQFQDESVVDDSQLPKDRFSAERLKGVDSTLKIQPAELGDSAMYLCASSFRRGGQETQYFGPGTRLLVL.

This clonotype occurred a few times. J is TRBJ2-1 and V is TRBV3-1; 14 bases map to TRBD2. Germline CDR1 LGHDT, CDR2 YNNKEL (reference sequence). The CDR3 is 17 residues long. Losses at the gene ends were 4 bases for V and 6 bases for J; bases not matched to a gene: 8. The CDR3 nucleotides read TGTGCCAGCAGCCTCGCCCCGGGACTAGCGGGAGTCAATGAGCAGTTCTTC. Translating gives CASSLAPGLAGVNEQFF.

The CDR3 sequence: CSVAYGSGNQPQHF. The CDR3 DNA is TGCAGCGTTGCATATGGTAGCGGCAATCAGCCCCAGCATTTT. The chain is built from TRBV29-1 and TRBJ1-5; D not certain. The CDR3 contains 14 residues. V was cut by 4 bases and J by 2 bases, with 12 bases left in between. Germline assignment: CDR1 SQVTM and CDR2 ANQGSEA.

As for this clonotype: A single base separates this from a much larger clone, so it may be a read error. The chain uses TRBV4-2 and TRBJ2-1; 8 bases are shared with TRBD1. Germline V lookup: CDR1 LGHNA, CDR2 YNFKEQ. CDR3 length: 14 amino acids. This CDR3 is CANSQGQGNDEQFF. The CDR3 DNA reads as TGTGCCAACAGCCAAGGACAGGGCAACGATGAGCAGTTCTTC.

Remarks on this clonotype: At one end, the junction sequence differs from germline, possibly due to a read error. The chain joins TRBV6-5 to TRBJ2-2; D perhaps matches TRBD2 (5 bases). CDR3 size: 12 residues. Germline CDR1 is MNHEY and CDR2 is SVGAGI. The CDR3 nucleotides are TGTGCCAGCAGCCCGACCACCGGGGAGCTGTGTTTT. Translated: CASSPTTGELCF.

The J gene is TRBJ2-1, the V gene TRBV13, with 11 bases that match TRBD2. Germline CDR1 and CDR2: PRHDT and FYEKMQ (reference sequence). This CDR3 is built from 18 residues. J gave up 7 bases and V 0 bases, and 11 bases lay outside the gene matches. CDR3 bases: TGTGCCAGCAGCTTAGGCCTCCGTAGCGGGGGGGCCACAAATGAGCAGTTCTTC. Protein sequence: CASSLGLRSGGATNEQFF.

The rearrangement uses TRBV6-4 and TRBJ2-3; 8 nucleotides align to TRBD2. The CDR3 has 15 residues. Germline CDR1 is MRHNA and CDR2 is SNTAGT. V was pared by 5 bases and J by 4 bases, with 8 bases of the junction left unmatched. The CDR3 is CASSPSGSGPDTQYF. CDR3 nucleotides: TGTGCCAGCAGTCCAAGCGGGAGCGGACCAGATACGCAGTATTTT.

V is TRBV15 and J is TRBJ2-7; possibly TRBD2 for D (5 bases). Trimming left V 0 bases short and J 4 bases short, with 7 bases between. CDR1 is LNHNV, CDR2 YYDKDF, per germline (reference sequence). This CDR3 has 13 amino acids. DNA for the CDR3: TGTGCCACCAGCAGAGATCGGGAATACGAGCAGTACTTC. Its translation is CATSRDREYEQYF.

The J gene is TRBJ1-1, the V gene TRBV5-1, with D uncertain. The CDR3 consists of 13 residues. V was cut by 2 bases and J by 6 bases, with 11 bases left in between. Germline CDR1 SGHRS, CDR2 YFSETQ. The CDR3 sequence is CASSFFRPAEAFF. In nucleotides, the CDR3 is TGCGCCAGCAGCTTTTTCAGGCCCGCTGAAGCTTTCTTT.

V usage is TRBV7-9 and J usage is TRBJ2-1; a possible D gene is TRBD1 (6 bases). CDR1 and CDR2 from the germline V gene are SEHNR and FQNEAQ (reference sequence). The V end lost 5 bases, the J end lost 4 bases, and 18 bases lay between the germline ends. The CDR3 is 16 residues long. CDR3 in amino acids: CASSRTTGGIYNEQFF. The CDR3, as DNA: TGTGCCAGCAGCCGCACGACAGGAGGAATATACAATGAGCAGTTCTTC.

CDR3 DNA: TGCGCCAGCAGCTTGAGGGGGGCAGAAAATCAGCCCCAGCATTTT. Its translation: CASSLRGAENQPQHF. The rearrangement uses TRBV5-1 and TRBJ1-5; weak D call: TRBD1 (6 bases). The germline V and J ends were trimmed by 1 base and 4 bases, with 12 bases remaining between them. CDR3 length: 15 residues. Germline V gene lookup returns CDR1 SGHRS and CDR2 YFSETQ.

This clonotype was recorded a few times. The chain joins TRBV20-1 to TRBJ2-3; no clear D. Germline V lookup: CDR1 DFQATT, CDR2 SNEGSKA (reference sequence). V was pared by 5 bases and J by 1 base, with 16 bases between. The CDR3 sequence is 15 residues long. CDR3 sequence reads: CSAPLAESGTDTQYF. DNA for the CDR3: TGCAGTGCTCCCTTGGCGGAGTCTGGCACAGATACGCAGTATTTT.

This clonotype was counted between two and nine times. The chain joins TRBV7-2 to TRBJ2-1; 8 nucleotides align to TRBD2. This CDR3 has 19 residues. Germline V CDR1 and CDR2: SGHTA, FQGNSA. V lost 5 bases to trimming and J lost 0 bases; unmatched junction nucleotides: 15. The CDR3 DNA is TGTGCCAGCAGCCCACGACTAGCGAGAAGTATAGGCTCCTACAATGAGCAGTTCTTC. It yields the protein CASSPRLARSIGSYNEQFF. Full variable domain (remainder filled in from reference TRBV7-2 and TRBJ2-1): GAGVSQSPSNKVTEKGKDVELRCDPISGHTALYWYRQSLGQGLEFLIYFQGNSAPDKSGLPSDRFSAERTGGSVSTLTIQRTQQEDSAVYLCASSPRLARSIGSYNEQFFGPGTRLTVL.

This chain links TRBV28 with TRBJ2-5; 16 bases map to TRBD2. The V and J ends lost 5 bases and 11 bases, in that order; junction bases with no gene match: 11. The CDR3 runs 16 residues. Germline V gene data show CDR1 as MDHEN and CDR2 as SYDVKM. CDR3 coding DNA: TGTGCCAGCAGTCTGACCGGGACTAGCGGGGGGGCCGGGCAGTACTTC. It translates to CASSLTGTSGGAGQYF.

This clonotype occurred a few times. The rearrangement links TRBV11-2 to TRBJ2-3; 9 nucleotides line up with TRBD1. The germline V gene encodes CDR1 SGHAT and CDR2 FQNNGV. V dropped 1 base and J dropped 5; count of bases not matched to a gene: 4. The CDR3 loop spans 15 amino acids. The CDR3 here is CASSLGTGAGDTQYF. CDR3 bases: TGTGCCAGCAGCTTAGGGACAGGGGCCGGAGATACGCAGTATTTT.

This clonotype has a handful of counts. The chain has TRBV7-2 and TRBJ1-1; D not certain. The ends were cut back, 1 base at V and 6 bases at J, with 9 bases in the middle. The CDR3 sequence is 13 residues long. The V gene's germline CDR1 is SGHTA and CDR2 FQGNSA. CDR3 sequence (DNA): TGTGCCAGCAGCTTAGACAGATCTGCTGAAGCTTTCTTT. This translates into CASSLDRSAEAFF.

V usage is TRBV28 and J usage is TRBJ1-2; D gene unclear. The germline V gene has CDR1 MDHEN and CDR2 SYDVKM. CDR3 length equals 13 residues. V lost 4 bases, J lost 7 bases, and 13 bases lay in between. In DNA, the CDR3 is TGTGCCAGCAGTTCCGGACTTCTAATTGGCTACACCTTC. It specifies CASSSGLLIGYTF.